What follows describes a single TCR beta chain. Its antigen is still unknown. The data were taken from a study of cytomegalovirus exposure and HLA in healthy donors. Study results and caveats: Reports credit the classifier with highly specific, highly sensitive diagnosis of cytomegalovirus status.

This CDR3 is 15 amino acids long. Per the germline V gene, CDR1 is MDHEN and CDR2 is SYDVKM. Trimming at V came to 4 bases and at J to 4 bases, leaving 6 bases not matched to a gene. It was with 60 Vbeta and 13 Jbeta primers that the PCR ran. Clones were sequenced by immunoSEQ multiplex PCR, and TCRdb holds only the in-frame ones, with some missing. The data hold 130,000 or so clones, with just under 75% observed a single time. This sequence joins TRBV28 and TRBJ2-3; 9 positions agree with TRBD1. Sequencing was done on a sample of PBMCs. The receptor comes from a man aged 35 to 55 in good health and CMV-seropositive. CDR3 nucleotides: TGTGCCAGCAGTTCCCGGGACAGGGACGCAGATACGCAGTATTTT. Amino acid sequence: CASSSRDRDADTQYF.